This section outlines one T cell receptor (beta chain) sequence together with its context. This entry comes from a study of blood T cell repertoires in COVID-19. Germline CDR1 and CDR2: SEHNR and FQNEAQ (reference sequence). The junction had 3 bases not matched to a gene; V was cut back by 4 bases and J by 2 bases. CDR3 length: 16 residues. Data came from immunoSEQ multiplex PCR; TCRdb stores just in-frame clones and leaves some out. The sample yields around 130,000 clones, approximately 80% seen once. What was sequenced was peripheral blood. The receptor was isolated from a human donor in a cohort sampled during active COVID-19. The chain couples TRBV7-9 to TRBJ1-6; 9 positions agree with TRBD1. This CDR3 reads CASSSGQGTYNSPLHF. The CDR3 DNA is TGTGCCAGCAGCTCGGGACAGGGTACCTATAATTCACCCCTCCACTTT.